The 17 T cell receptor beta chains presented below share a single source sample, sequenced in a study of blood T cell repertoires in COVID-19 (dated by TCRdb to 2020 to 2021). Library prep was done by the immunoSEQ multiplex PCR assay. This is the immuneACCESS table as TCRdb keeps it, with only in-frame sequences that have V and J called. A part of the clones is gone; compared with another copy, unresolved V genes explain less than half, and the rest is unexplained. The sample has 300,000 to 350,000 clones on record, around 91% of them singletons. About 1% of the sample is taken by the ten largest. The sample was peripheral blood. All receptors come from a woman in her forties with COVID-19, enrolled during active disease.

This clone has more than one count but fewer than ten. The gene calls are TRBV6-2 or TRBV6-3 and TRBJ1-2; tentatively, D is TRBD1 (5 bases). Germline V gives CDR1 MNHEY, CDR2 SVGEGT. V was clipped by 2 bases and J by 4 bases, with 8 bases between them. The CDR3 consists of 13 residues. The CDR3 loop is CASSYQGSYGYTF. CDR3 nucleotides: TGTGCCAGCAGTTACCAGGGATCCTATGGCTACACCTTC.

The CDR3 spells CASSLSGGIYEQYF. The CDR3 DNA sequence: TGTGCCAGCAGCTTATCTGGGGGCATCTACGAGCAGTACTTC. This chain links TRBV11-1 with TRBJ2-7; D possibly corresponds to TRBD1 (6 bases). The V gene's germline CDR1 is SGHAT and CDR2 FQDESV (reference sequence). V lost 2 bases to trimming and J lost 3 bases, with 11 bases between them. This CDR3 comprises 14 residues.

The V call is TRBV6-5, the J call TRBJ1-2, with TRBD1 matching over 8 bases. The length of the CDR3 is 16 residues. From germline, CDR1 is MNHEY and CDR2 SVGAGI. The V segment lost 4 bases and the J segment 4 bases; nucleotides outside the gene matches: 11. The CDR3 region is CASSSYGTGEGYGYTF. For the CDR3, the DNA is TGTGCCAGCAGTTCTTACGGGACAGGTGAAGGCTATGGCTACACCTTC.

The chain links TRBV4-3 to TRBJ2-3, with TRBD1 as a possible D gene (7 bases). The V gene lost 0 bases and the J gene lost 4 bases, with 14 bases spanning the gap. CDR1 LGHNA and CDR2 YSLEER come from the germline V gene. The CDR3 has 16 residues. Here the CDR3 DNA reads TGCGCCAGCAGCCAAGAAGGATCCAGGGGGGCAGATACGCAGTATTTT. Protein sequence: CASSQEGSRGADTQYF.

The chain carries TRBV4-3 and TRBJ1-3; D gene ambiguous. With 0 bases removed from V and 0 bases from J, the gap between germline ends came to 6 bases. In germline, CDR1 is LGHNA, CDR2 YSLEER. The CDR3 is made up of 15 amino acids. Here the CDR3 DNA reads TGCGCCAGCAGCCAAGACAGAAGCTCTGGAAACACCATATATTTT. This sequence encodes CASSQDRSSGNTIYF.

V usage is TRBV5-1 and J usage is TRBJ2-2; D remains unclear. Trimming removed 3 bases from V and 3 bases from J, with 6 bases in between. Germline lookup yields CDR1 SGHRS and CDR2 YFSETQ. The CDR3 sequence is 13 residues long. This chain's CDR3 is CASSSDYTGELFF. The CDR3 DNA is TGCGCCAGCAGCTCAGATTACACCGGGGAGCTGTTTTTT. Using reference TRBV5-1 and TRBJ2-2 for the parts outside the CDR3, the full variable domain is KAGVTQTPRYLIKTRGQQVTLSCSPISGHRSVSWYQQTPGQGLQFLFEYFSETQRNKGNFPGRFSGRQFSNSRSEMNVSTLELGDSALYLCASSSDYTGELFFGEGSRLTVL.

The J gene is TRBJ2-7, the V gene TRBV19; 10 nucleotides align to TRBD1. This CDR3 region has 16 residues. The trim removed 4 bases at V and 7 bases at J, leaving 13 bases unmatched. Germline V lookup: CDR1 LNHDA, CDR2 SQIVND (reference sequence). CDR3 coding DNA: TGTGCCAGTAGTACCCTCCGGGACAGGGGAGACGGGGAGCAGTACTTC. It translates to CASSTLRDRGDGEQYF.

The chain uses TRBV6-2 or TRBV6-3 and TRBJ2-3; TRBD2 matches 9 bases. Looked up from germline, CDR1 is MNHEY and CDR2 is SVGEGT. The V gene end was trimmed by 2 bases and the J gene end by 4 bases; junction bases not matched to a gene: 7. This CDR3 has 16 residues. The CDR3 nucleotides read TGTGCCAGCAGTTACGAAGCGGGAGGTACCGCAGATACGCAGTATTTT. Encoded protein: CASSYEAGGTADTQYF.

The chain recombines TRBV28 with TRBJ2-2; 7 bases fit TRBD2. The CDR3 length is 15 residues. Germline V gene data show CDR1 as MDHEN and CDR2 as SYDVKM. J lost 3 bases, V lost 5 bases, and 6 bases had no gene match. The CDR3 is CASSRRAGHTGELFF. The CDR3 coding sequence is TGTGCCAGCAGTCGACGAGCGGGGCACACCGGGGAGCTGTTTTTT.

This chain uses TRBV18 with TRBJ2-7; 9 bases agree with TRBD1. J gave up 1 base and V 4 bases, and 5 bases lay outside the gene matches. CDR1 KGHSH and CDR2 LQKENI come from the germline V gene. CDR3 size: 15 residues. In DNA form, the CDR3 reads TGTGCCAGCTCACGCAGGACAGGGGTATCCTACGAGCAGTACTTC. Its translation: CASSRRTGVSYEQYF. Drawing the rest from reference TRBV18 and TRBJ2-7, the complete variable domain is NAGVMQNPRHLVRRRGQEARLRCSPMKGHSHVYWYRQLPEEGLKFMVYLQKENIIDESGMPKERFSAEFPKEGPSILRIQQVVRGDSAAYFCASSRRTGVSYEQYFGPGTRLTVT.

The chain uses TRBV3-1 (or the pseudogene TRBV3-2) and TRBJ2-7, with a weak D call TRBD2 (6 bases). Looked up from germline, CDR1 is LGHDT and CDR2 is YNNKEL (reference sequence). The V and J ends lost 4 bases and 3 bases respectively, with 16 bases between them. The CDR3 contains 15 residues. The CDR3 coding sequence is TGTGCCAGCAGCCTGGGACTTGGGGACCTCTACGAGCAGTACTTC. This gives the protein CASSLGLGDLYEQYF.

Of note for this clone: This same CDR3 is encoded by further DNA sequences in the sample. V usage is TRBV28 and J usage is TRBJ2-7, with 7 positions matching TRBD1. This CDR3 is built from 13 residues. After removal of 5 bases from V and 2 bases from J, the junction contained 3 bases not matched to a gene. Germline loops: CDR1 MDHEN, CDR2 SYDVKM. Here the CDR3 DNA reads TGTGCCAGCAGTCTCGGGACAGCCTACGAGCAGTACTTC. This sequence encodes CASSLGTAYEQYF.

In DNA, the CDR3 is TGTGCCAGCAGTGACGGGGTATACTATGGCTACACCTTC. This codes for CASSDGVYYGYTF. The chain has TRBV6-1 and TRBJ1-2; no clear D gene. V shed 3 bases and J shed 3 bases, with 8 bases lying between them. The CDR3 loop spans 13 amino acids. Germline V gene sequence: CDR1 MNHNS, CDR2 SASEGT.

This clone was detected only a few times. The rearrangement links TRBV6-5 to TRBJ1-1; the match to TRBD1 covers 7 bases. The CDR3 loop spans 11 amino acids. Germline CDR1 reads MNHEY; CDR2 reads SVGAGI. J gave up 6 bases and V 5 bases, and 0 bases lay outside the gene matches. CDR3 sequence reads: CASSTGAEAFF. The DNA of the CDR3 is TGTGCCAGCAGTACAGGGGCTGAAGCTTTCTTT.

V is TRBV6-4 and J is TRBJ1-2; 8 nucleotides agree with TRBD1. The V segment lost 4 bases and the J segment 4 bases; nucleotides outside the gene matches: 11. Germline V CDR1 and CDR2: MRHNA, SNTAGT. The length of the CDR3 is 16 residues. The CDR3 coding sequence is TGTGCCAGCAGTGCCAGGCATGGACAGGGAGGCTATGGCTACACCTTC. Translation: CASSARHGQGGYGYTF.

The V gene is TRBV13, the J gene TRBJ2-3, with 9 bases lining up with TRBD2. The V gene's germline CDR1 is PRHDT and CDR2 FYEKMQ (reference sequence). The CDR3 is 16 amino acids. J was trimmed by 2 bases and V by 3 bases; bases with no gene match: 6. This CDR3 reads CASSFFLAGITDTQYF. As DNA, the CDR3 is TGTGCCAGCAGCTTTTTCCTAGCGGGGATCACAGATACGCAGTATTTT.

This chain joins TRBV4-1 and TRBJ1-2, with unresolved D. CDR1 is MGHRA and CDR2 is YSYEKL in the germline V gene. This CDR3 is built from 14 residues. V was shortened by 1 base and J by 3 bases, with 9 bases between the two germline ends. The CDR3 reads CASSQVEGHYGYTF. CDR3 sequence (DNA): TGCGCCAGCAGCCAAGTGGAGGGCCACTATGGCTACACCTTC.